The sequence of this TCR beta chain was determined in a study of regulatory T cells in long-lasting Graves disease. Trimming took 3 bases from V and 9 from J, leaving 8 bases between them. Germline V gene data show CDR1 as LGHDT and CDR2 as YNNKEL (reference sequence). The CDR3 runs 11 residues. There are many counts of this clonotype. Its antigen is as yet unknown. Regarding the study as a whole: Preferential use of TRBV28, TRBJ1-2 and TRBJ2-5 was seen in persistent disease. Samples came from peripheral blood alone, without thyroid tissue.

Time point given: newly diagnosed GD, antithyroid drugs for less than 3 months. PBMC RNA was the source of the TCR library. One endocrinology department in Xi'an, China, was where patients came from. Researchers made TCR beta libraries by using iRepertoire HTBI primers and running Arm-PCR on CDR3 regions. TCRdb reanalysed the multiplex PCR reads using MiXCR and keeps one entry per CDR3 protein. Here the sample spans about 620,000 distinct CDR3 sequences, 16% being singletons. These data were also filed under a second study, of T cells in Graves' hyperthyroidism and ophthalmopathy. That paper states: Uncontrolled infection, other autoimmune disease, pregnancy or lactation barred patients from enrollment.

The sequence was collected from a woman aged 30 to 39 with Graves disease. The chain is built from TRBV3-1 and TRBJ1-1, with D unclear. Sequenced here: peripheral blood mononuclear cells (PBMCs), sampled at new diagnosis, from a patient treated with antithyroid drugs. The CDR3 DNA is TGTGCCAGCAGCCAGACCCGTCAAGCTTTCTTT. It encodes CASSQTRQAFF. The full variable domain, with the rest looked up from reference TRBV3-1 and TRBJ1-1, is DTAVSQTPKYLVTQMGNDKSIKCEQNLGHDTMYWYKQDSKKFLKIMFSYNNKELIINETVPNRFSPKSPDKAHLNLHINSLELGDSAVYFCASSQTRQAFFGQGTRLTVV.